This T cell receptor beta chain originates from a study of blood T cells in healthy people across ages. The V end lost 7 bases, the J end lost 11 bases, and 21 bases lay between the germline ends. The germline V gene has CDR1 MNHNY and CDR2 SVGAGI (reference sequence). The CDR3 sequence is 14 residues long. This clonotype appeared a few times. A second PCR, run for about 6 to 11 cycles, used a sample-barcoded 5' primer plus a J-beta primer mix. Via MiXCR, TCRdb re-called the 5' RACE reads, giving one row per CDR3 protein. The sample has about 2 million distinct CDR3 sequences, around 48% seen once. The TCR was taken from a middle-aged woman in good health. Sequenced: blood. The rearrangement links TRBV6-6 to TRBJ2-4; D may be TRBD1 (6 bases). In DNA form, the CDR3 reads TGTGCCAGCACCCCAACCGGGACAAGTGTCGTTCAGTACTTC. Translation gives CASTPTGTSVVQYF.